This T cell receptor (beta chain) was observed in a study of blood T cell repertoires in COVID-19. With V trimmed by 1 base and J by 0 bases, 5 bases remained unmatched. The germline V gene has CDR1 LNHDA and CDR2 SQIVND (reference sequence). The CDR3 sequence is 17 residues long. In the authors' methods: Estimation of nucleated cell counts was performed using reference gene primer amplification. Using immunoSEQ multiplex PCR, the repertoire was profiled, and TCRdb retains in-frame clones only, with some absent. V and J calls plus clone size are reproduced from that table; the DNA served to infer D and trimming. The sample has approximately 320,000 clones; just under 90% are singletons.

The material sequenced was peripheral blood. V is TRBV19 and J is TRBJ1-3, with TRBD1 matching 8 bases. The clonotype originates from a woman in her twenties or thirties with COVID-19, enrolled during active disease. CDR3 DNA sequence: TGTGCCAGTAGTATAGGTTCCGGGACAGGCTCTGGAAACACCATATATTTT. Its translation is CASSIGSGTGSGNTIYF. Filled out from reference TRBV19 and TRBJ1-3, the complete variable domain reads DGGITQSPKYLFRKEGQNVTLSCEQNLNHDAMYWYRQDPGQGLRLIYYSQIVNDFQKGDIAEGYSVSREKKESFPLTVTSAQKNPTAFYLCASSIGSGTGSGNTIYFGEGSWLTVV.